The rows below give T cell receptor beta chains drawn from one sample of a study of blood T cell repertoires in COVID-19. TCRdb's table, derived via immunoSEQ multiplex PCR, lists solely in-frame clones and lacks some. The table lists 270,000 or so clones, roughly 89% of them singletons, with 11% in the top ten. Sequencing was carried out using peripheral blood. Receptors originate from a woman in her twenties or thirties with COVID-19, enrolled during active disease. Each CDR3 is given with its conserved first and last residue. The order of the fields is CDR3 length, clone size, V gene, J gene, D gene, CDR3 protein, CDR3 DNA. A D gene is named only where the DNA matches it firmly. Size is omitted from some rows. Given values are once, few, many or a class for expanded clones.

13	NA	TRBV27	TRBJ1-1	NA	CASSEIRGLEAFF	TGTGCCAGCAGTGAAATCAGGGGCCTTGAAGCTTTCTTT
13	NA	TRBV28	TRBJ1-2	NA	CASRPTGIRGYTF	TGTGCCAGCAGACCTACAGGGATACGTGGCTACACCTTC
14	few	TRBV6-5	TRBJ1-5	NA	CASKVRDTLQPQHF	TGTGCCAGCAAAGTACGGGATACGCTTCAGCCCCAGCATTTT
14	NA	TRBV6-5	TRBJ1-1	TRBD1	CASSTTTGSTEAFF	TGTGCCAGCAGTACAACGACAGGGTCGACTGAAGCTTTCTTT
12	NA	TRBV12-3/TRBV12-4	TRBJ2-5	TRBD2	CASSGEQETQYF	TGTGCCAGTAGCGGGGAACAAGAGACCCAGTACTTC
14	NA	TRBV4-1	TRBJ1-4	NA	CASSLLAVNEKLFF	TGCGCCAGCAGCCTCCTTGCGGTTAATGAAAAACTGTTTTTT
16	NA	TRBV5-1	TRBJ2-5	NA	CASTLLGAGRGETQYF	TGCGCCAGCACCCTCCTCGGGGCGGGAAGAGGAGAGACCCAGTACTTC
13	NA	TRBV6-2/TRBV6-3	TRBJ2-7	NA	CASSWSGPYEQYF	TGTGCCAGCAGTTGGTCAGGGCCCTACGAGCAGTACTTC
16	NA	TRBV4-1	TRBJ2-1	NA	CASSQGLGGATNEQFF	TGCGCCAGCAGCCAAGGACTTGGCGGGGCTACCAATGAGCAGTTCTTC
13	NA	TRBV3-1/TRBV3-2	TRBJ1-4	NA	CASSHRGSEKLFF	TGTGCCAGCAGCCATCGGGGTAGTGAAAAACTGTTTTTT
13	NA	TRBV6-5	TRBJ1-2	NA	CASSTRANYGYTF	TGTGCCAGCAGTACCAGGGCTAACTATGGCTACACCTTC
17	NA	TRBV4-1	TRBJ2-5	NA	CASSQTAASLIGETQYF	TGCGCCAGCAGCCAGACCGCGGCAAGTCTAATCGGGGAGACCCAGTACTTC
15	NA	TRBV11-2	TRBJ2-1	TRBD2	CASSLVLAAYNEQFF	TGTGCCAGCAGCTTAGTACTAGCGGCCTACAATGAGCAGTTCTTC
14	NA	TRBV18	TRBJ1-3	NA	CASSPYTSGNTIYF	TGTGCCAGCTCACCATACACCTCTGGAAACACCATATATTTT
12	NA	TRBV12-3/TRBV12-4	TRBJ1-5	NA	CASSFVDQPQHF	TGTGCCAGCAGTTTTGTAGATCAGCCCCAGCATTTT
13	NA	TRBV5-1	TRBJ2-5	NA	CASSSPLRETQYF	TGCGCCAGCAGTTCCCCTCTCAGGGAGACCCAGTACTTC
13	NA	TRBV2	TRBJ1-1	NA	CARKDLTYTEAFF	TGTGCCCGAAAGGATTTGACATACACTGAAGCTTTCTTT
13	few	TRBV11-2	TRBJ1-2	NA	CASSRDSIYGYTF	TGTGCCAGCAGCCGGGACTCCATTTATGGCTACACCTTC
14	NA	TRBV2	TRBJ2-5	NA	CASRDSRSQETQYF	TGTGCCAGCAGGGACTCCAGGTCTCAAGAGACCCAGTACTTC
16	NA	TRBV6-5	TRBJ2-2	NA	CASSYQDNQDTGELFF	TGTGCCAGCAGTTACCAGGACAATCAGGACACCGGGGAGCTGTTTTTT
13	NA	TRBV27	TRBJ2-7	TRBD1	CASSYDRAYEQYF	TGTGCCAGCAGCTACGACAGGGCCTACGAGCAGTACTTC
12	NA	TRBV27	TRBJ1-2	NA	CASSPGGRGYTF	TGTGCCAGCAGTCCGGGGGGACGGGGCTACACCTTC
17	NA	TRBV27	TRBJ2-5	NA	CASSFFSVRGDRETQYF	TGTGCCAGCAGTTTTTTTTCGGTCAGGGGTGATCGAGAGACCCAGTACTTC
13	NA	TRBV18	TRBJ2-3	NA	CASSPGTTDTQYF	TGTGCCAGCTCACCAGGCACCACAGATACGCAGTATTTT
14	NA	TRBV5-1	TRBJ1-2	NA	CASSIGGAAYGYTF	TGCGCCAGCAGCATCGGAGGGGCGGCCTATGGCTACACCTTC
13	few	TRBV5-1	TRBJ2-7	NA	CASSQVSSYEQYF	TGCGCCAGCAGCCAGGTGTCCTCCTACGAGCAGTACTTC
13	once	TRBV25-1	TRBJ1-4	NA	CASSEFGSEKLFF	TGTGCCAGCAGTGAATTCGGGAGTGAAAAACTGTTTTTT
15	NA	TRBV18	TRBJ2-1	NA	CASSPRAGSSGVQFF	TGTGCCAGCTCACCACGGGCGGGGTCGAGTGGTGTGCAGTTCTTC
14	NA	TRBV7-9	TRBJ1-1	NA	CASSWTYMNTEAFF	TGTGCCAGCAGTTGGACATACATGAACACTGAAGCTTTCTTT
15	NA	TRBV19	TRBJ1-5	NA	CASSISGANNQPQHF	TGTGCCAGTAGTATTTCAGGGGCAAACAATCAGCCCCAGCATTTT
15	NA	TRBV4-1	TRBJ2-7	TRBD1	CASSEQGTGTYEQYF	TGCGCCAGCAGCGAACAGGGGACAGGTACCTACGAGCAGTACTTC
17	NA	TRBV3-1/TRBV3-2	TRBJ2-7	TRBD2	CASSQEASGFPAYEQYF	TGTGCCAGCAGCCAAGAGGCTAGCGGTTTCCCGGCCTACGAGCAGTACTTC
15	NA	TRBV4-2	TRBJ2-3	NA	CASSPRRAPGATQYF	TGTGCCAGCAGCCCCAGGCGGGCCCCAGGGGCTACGCAGTATTTT
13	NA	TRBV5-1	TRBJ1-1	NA	CASSWKGPTEAFF	TGCGCCAGCAGTTGGAAGGGGCCTACTGAAGCTTTCTTT